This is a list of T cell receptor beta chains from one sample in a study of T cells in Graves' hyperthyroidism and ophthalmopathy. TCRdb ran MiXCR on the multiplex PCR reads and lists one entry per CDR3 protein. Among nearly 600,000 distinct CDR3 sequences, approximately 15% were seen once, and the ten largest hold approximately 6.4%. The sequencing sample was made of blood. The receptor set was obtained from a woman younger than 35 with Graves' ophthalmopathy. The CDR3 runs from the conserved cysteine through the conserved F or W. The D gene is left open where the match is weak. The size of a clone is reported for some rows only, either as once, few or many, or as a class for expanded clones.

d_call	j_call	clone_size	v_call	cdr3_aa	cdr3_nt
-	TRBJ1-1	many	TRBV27	CASSLEDQNTEAFF	TGTGCCAGCAGTTTGGAGGACCAGAACACTGAAGCTTTCTTT
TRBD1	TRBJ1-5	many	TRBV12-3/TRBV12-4	CASGGQGGNQPQHF	TGTGCCAGCGGCGGACAGGGGGGCAATCAGCCCCAGCATTTT
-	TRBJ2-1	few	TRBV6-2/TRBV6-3	CASSYGGHGTSEQFF	TGTGCCAGCAGTTACGGCGGTCATGGTACGAGTGAGCAGTTCTTC
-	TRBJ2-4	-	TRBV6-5	CASSYSPWTALLAKNIQYF	TGTGCCAGCAGTTACTCCCCCTGGACAGCCCTTTTAGCCAAAAACATTCAGTACTTC
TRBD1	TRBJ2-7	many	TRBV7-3	CASSLGQGSYGQYF	TGTGCCAGCAGCTTAGGACAGGGCTCCTACGGGCAGTACTTC
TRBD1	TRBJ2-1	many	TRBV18	CASSPGTGGYNEQFF	TGTGCCAGCAGCCCCGGGACAGGGGGCTACAATGAGCAGTTCTTC
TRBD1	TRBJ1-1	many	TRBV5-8	CASSSGQGLILAEAFF	TGTGCCAGCAGCTCGGGACAGGGCCTGATTTTGGCTGAAGCTTTCTTT
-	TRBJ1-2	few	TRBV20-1	CSANTGTNYGYTF	TGCAGTGCCAATACAGGGACTAACTATGGCTACACCTTC
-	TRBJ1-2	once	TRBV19	CASGQLVNYGYTF	TGTGCCAGCGGACAGTTAGTTAACTATGGCTACACCTTC
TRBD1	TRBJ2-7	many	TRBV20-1	CSARDSDRGSEQYF	TGCAGTGCTAGAGACTCGGACAGGGGGAGCGAGCAGTACTTC
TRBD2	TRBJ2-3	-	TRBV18	CASSRPRTSVGTDTQYF	TGTGCCAGCTCCCGCCCCCGGACTAGCGTGGGCACAGATACGCAGTATTTT
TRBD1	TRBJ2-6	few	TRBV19	CASSSRRGTGNSGANVLTF	TGTGCCAGTAGCTCACGGAGGGGGACAGGTAACTCTGGGGCCAACGTCCTGACTTTC
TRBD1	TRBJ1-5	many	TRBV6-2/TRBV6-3	CASSRRTGDSNQPQHF	TGTGCCAGCAGCCGCCGGACAGGGGATAGCAATCAGCCCCAGCATTTT
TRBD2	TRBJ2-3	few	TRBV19	CASRLAGETDTQYF	TGTGCCAGTAGGCTAGCGGGAGAAACAGATACGCAGTATTTT
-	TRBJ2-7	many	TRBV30	CAWSVDPSSYEQYF	TGTGCCTGGAGTGTAGACCCTAGCTCCTACGAGCAGTACTTC
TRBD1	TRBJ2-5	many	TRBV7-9	CASSFTGGAETQYF	TGTGCCAGCAGCTTCACAGGGGGCGCAGAGACCCAGTACTTC
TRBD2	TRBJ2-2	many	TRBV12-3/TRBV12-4	CASNSIAGEAGELFF	TGTGCCAGCAACTCAATAGCGGGAGAGGCCGGGGAGCTGTTTTTT
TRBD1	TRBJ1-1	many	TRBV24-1	CATSDFSGGRAEAFF	TGTGCCACCAGTGATTTCTCAGGGGGAAGGGCTGAAGCTTTCTTT
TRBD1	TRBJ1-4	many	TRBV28	CASSPGQGVLNEKLFF	TGTGCCAGCAGTCCGGGACAGGGGGTATTGAATGAAAAACTGTTTTTT
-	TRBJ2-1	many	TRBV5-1	CASSLVGLREGYNEQFF	TGCGCCAGCAGCTTGGTCGGGTTGCGGGAAGGCTACAATGAGCAGTTCTTC
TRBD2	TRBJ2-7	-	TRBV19	CASSLPYGTSGYEQYF	TGTGCCAGTAGCCTCCCCTACGGGACTAGCGGGTACGAGCAGTACTTC
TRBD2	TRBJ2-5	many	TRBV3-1	CASSQEGGEETQYF	TGTGCCAGCAGCCAAGAGGGGGGGGAAGAGACCCAGTACTTC
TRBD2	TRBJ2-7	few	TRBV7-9	CASSLGPGLAIRSSYEQYF	TGTGCCAGCAGCTTAGGGCCCGGACTAGCGATCAGGAGCTCCTACGAGCAGTACTTC
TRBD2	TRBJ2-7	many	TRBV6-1	CATGTSGLYEQYF	TGTGCCACGGGGACTAGCGGTTTATACGAGCAGTACTTC
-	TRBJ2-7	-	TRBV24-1	CATSVGVGLDEQYF	TGTGCCACCAGTGTTGGAGTGGGCCTGGACGAGCAGTACTTC
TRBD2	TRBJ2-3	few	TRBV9	CASSVATSGTDTQYF	TGTGCCAGCAGCGTAGCAACTAGCGGGACAGATACGCAGTATTTT
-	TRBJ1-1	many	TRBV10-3	CAISEAGTGNTEAFF	TGTGCCATCAGTGAGGCGGGGACGGGGAACACTGAAGCTTTCTTT
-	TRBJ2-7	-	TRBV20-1	CSALDEYEQYF	TGCAGTGCCCTTGACGAGTACGAGCAGTACTTC
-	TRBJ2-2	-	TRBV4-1	CASKGSGQRPNTGELFF	TGCGCCAGCAAAGGTTCCGGTCAGCGGCCGAACACCGGGGAGCTGTTTTTT
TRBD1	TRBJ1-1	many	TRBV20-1	CSARDLDRGLGEAFF	TGCAGTGCTAGAGATCTGGACAGGGGGCTTGGTGAAGCTTTCTTT
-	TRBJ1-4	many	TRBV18	CASSPPGQVNEKLFF	TGTGCCAGCTCACCACCGGGGCAGGTTAATGAAAAACTGTTTTTT
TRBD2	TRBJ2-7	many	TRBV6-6	CASSYGGLAEQYF	TGTGCCAGCAGTTACGGGGGACTAGCAGAGCAGTACTTC
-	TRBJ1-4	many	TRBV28	CASAVRATNEKLFF	TGTGCCAGCGCCGTCCGTGCAACTAATGAAAAACTGTTTTTT
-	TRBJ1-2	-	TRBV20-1	CSARPSGQTDFYGYTF	TGCAGTGCTAGACCATCCGGACAGACCGATTTCTATGGCTACACCTTC
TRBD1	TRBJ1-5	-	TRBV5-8	CASSLASGQGNQPQHF	TGTGCCAGCAGCTTGGCAAGTGGACAGGGGAATCAGCCCCAGCATTTT
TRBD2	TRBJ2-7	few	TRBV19	CASSIQRDYEQYF	TGTGCCAGTAGTATTCAGCGGGACTACGAGCAGTACTTC
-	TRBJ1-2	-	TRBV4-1	CASSPDSGLSNYGYTF	TGCGCCAGCAGCCCAGATTCGGGACTTTCAAACTATGGCTACACCTTC
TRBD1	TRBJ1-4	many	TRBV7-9	CASSLTTGTNEKLFF	TGTGCCAGCAGCTTAACGACAGGGACTAATGAAAAACTGTTTTTT
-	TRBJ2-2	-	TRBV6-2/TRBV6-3	CASSVPSGRATNTGELFF	TGTGCCAGCAGTGTCCCGTCAGGGCGCGCGACGAACACCGGGGAGCTGTTTTTT
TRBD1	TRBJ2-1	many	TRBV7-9	CASQGQTVYNEQFF	TGTGCCAGCCAGGGACAGACAGTTTACAATGAGCAGTTCTTC
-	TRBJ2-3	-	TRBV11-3	CASSLDLGSDLTDTQYF	TGTGCCAGCAGCTTAGATCTCGGGTCAGACCTCACAGATACGCAGTATTTT